The 26 T cell receptor beta chains below come from one sample, sequenced in a study of blood T cells in healthy people across ages. The second PCR ran 7 to 11 cycles with a sample-barcoded 5' primer and J-beta primers. One entry per CDR3 protein, called by TCRdb with MiXCR from the 5' RACE reads. The sample holds about 1.8 million distinct CDR3 sequences, just under 50% seen once. The material sequenced was blood. The receptors come from a middle-aged woman in good health.

The gene calls are TRBV7-2 and TRBJ2-3; D perhaps matches TRBD1 (6 bases). Trimming took 1 base from V and 5 from J, leaving 16 bases between them. Germline assignment: CDR1 SGHTA and CDR2 FQGNSA. The CDR3 loop spans 16 amino acids. The CDR3 bases are TGTGCCAGCAGCTTAGAACAGGGACATTGGGGAGATACGCAGTATTTT. Translated: CASSLEQGHWGDTQYF.

This clonotype was observed a handful of times. The V call is TRBV6-1, the J call TRBJ2-5; D remains unclear. The CDR3 contains 13 residues. The V end was cut by 2 bases, the J end by 4 bases, with 8 bases between. The germline V gene has CDR1 MNHNS and CDR2 SASEGT. CDR3 in amino acids: CASSEYSTETQYF. In DNA form, the CDR3 reads TGTGCCAGCAGTGAATATTCCACAGAGACCCAGTACTTC.

This chain connects TRBV24-1 to TRBJ2-1; D not resolved. V lost 3 bases to trimming and J lost 7 bases, with 6 bases between them. The CDR3 totals 12 residues. The germline V gene has CDR1 KGHDR and CDR2 SFDVKD. This CDR3 reads CATSDDENEQFF. In DNA, the CDR3 is TGTGCCACCAGTGATGACGAGAATGAGCAGTTCTTC.

In regard to this clonotype: At one end the junction does not follow the germline gene, possibly because of a read error. V and J are TRBV7-2 and TRBJ1-2, with TRBD1 as a possible D gene (5 bases). Germline CDR1 is SGHTA and CDR2 is FQGNSA. This CDR3 comprises 15 residues. CDR3: CAGSLGGDPFYGYTF. In DNA form, the CDR3 reads TGTGCCGGCAGCTTAGGAGGGGATCCGTTCTATGGCTACACCTTC.

This clonotype was detected a few times. The rearrangement joins TRBV7-2 to TRBJ1-5; 9 nucleotides line up with TRBD1. J lost 10 bases, V lost 1 base, and 8 bases had no gene match. Germline V gene data show CDR1 as SGHTA and CDR2 as FQGNSA. The CDR3 runs to 15 residues. The chain's CDR3 is CASSLGTGVTTPQHF. Here the CDR3 DNA reads TGTGCCAGCAGCTTAGGGACAGGGGTTACCACACCCCAGCATTTT.

This clonotype came up a few times. V is TRBV29-1 and J is TRBJ2-5, with D perhaps matching TRBD2 (6 bases). Trimming cost V 5 bases and J 1 base, with 11 bases left between them. Germline V gene lookup returns CDR1 SQVTM and CDR2 ANQGSEA. The CDR3 totals 13 residues. CDR3 nucleotide sequence: TGCAGCGTTCCGGGGGACTCCCAAGAGACCCAGTACTTC. It yields the protein CSVPGDSQETQYF.

This clonotype has a handful of counts. The chain carries TRBV6-5 and TRBJ2-1, with no clear D. Trimming took 0 bases from V and 7 from J, leaving 7 bases between them. The CDR3 loop spans 13 amino acids. The germline V gene encodes CDR1 MNHEY and CDR2 SVGAGI. The CDR3 here is CASSYSNWNEQFF. CDR3 in DNA: TGTGCCAGCAGTTACTCGAATTGGAATGAGCAGTTCTTC.

The chain carries TRBV12-3 or TRBV12-4 and TRBJ1-1; 9 nucleotides line up with TRBD1. This CDR3 is built from 13 residues. V shed 6 bases and J 4 bases; nucleotides not matched to a gene: 3. Here the CDR3 DNA reads TGTGCCAGCAGGTCACAGGGGGCCACTGAAGCTTTCTTT. Residues: CASRSQGATEAFF.

The chain recombines TRBV18 with TRBJ1-3; D gene unclear. Germline assignment: CDR1 KGHSH and CDR2 LQKENI. Trimming cost V 6 bases and J 0 bases, with 15 bases left between them. The CDR3 sequence is 16 residues long. This CDR3 is CASSRPSAGSGNTIYF. CDR3 DNA: TGTGCCAGCTCCCGACCGTCCGCGGGCTCTGGAAACACCATATATTTT.

The chain's CDR3 is CASSQDSRANTEAFF. The CDR3, as DNA: TGTGCCAGCAGCCAAGATAGCAGGGCGAACACTGAAGCTTTCTTT. The chain uses TRBV4-2 and TRBJ1-1; D is perhaps TRBD1 (5 bases). The CDR3 is made up of 15 amino acids. CDR1 is LGHNA and CDR2 is YNFKEQ in the germline V gene. V lost 0 bases and J lost 1, with 9 bases in between.

This chain uses TRBV7-6 with TRBJ2-7; 7 positions match TRBD1. With V trimmed by 2 bases and J by 0 bases, 10 bases remained unmatched. The CDR3 covers 17 residues. Germline V CDR1 and CDR2: SGHVS, FNYEAQ. The CDR3 bases are TGTGCCAGCAGCTTATCCCAAGGACAGGTTGGCTCCTACGAGCAGTACTTC. Its protein product is CASSLSQGQVGSYEQYF.

There are a few counts of this clonotype. One end of the junction fails to match germline, which may point to a read error. The chain carries TRBV5-1 and TRBJ2-5; 7 positions agree with TRBD1. The CDR3 loop spans 14 amino acids. Looked up from germline, CDR1 is SGHRS and CDR2 is YFSETQ. The DNA for the CDR3 is TGTGCCAGCAGCTTAAGAGGGGGCGATGAGACCCAGTACTTC. It is translated as CASSLRGGDETQYF.

This clonotype was recorded a few times. The chain recombines TRBV29-1 with TRBJ2-3; a possible D gene is TRBD2 (6 bases). CDR3 length: 13 residues. The germline gives CDR1 SQVTM, CDR2 ANQGSEA. Trimming took off 7 bases at V and 1 base at J, with 12 bases between the two ends. This chain's CDR3 is CSALGGGTDTQYF. In DNA, the CDR3 is TGCAGCGCCTTAGGAGGGGGCACAGATACGCAGTATTTT.

The V call is TRBV7-2, the J call TRBJ2-6, with TRBD2 identical over 13 bases. The CDR3 extends over 20 amino acids. With 0 bases clipped from V and 0 bases from J, the junction kept 5 bases outside the gene matches. Per the germline V gene, CDR1 is SGHTA and CDR2 is FQGNSA. The CDR3 bases are TGTGCCAGCAGCTTAGCGGCACTAGCGGGGGGGACCTCTGGGGCCAACGTCCTGACTTTC. This gives the protein CASSLAALAGGTSGANVLTF.

The V gene is TRBV25-1, the J gene TRBJ2-1; possible D gene TRBD2, 7 bases. Germline loops: CDR1 MGHDK, CDR2 SYGVNS. The V end lost 4 bases, the J end lost 1 base, and 20 bases lay between the germline ends. This CDR3 is built from 18 residues. The CDR3 sequence is CASSAQPGRGASYNEQFF. The CDR3 region has the DNA TGTGCCAGCAGTGCCCAACCGGGACGGGGGGCTTCCTACAATGAGCAGTTCTTC.

The J gene is TRBJ2-1, the V gene TRBV24-1, with D uncertain. Germline V gene data show CDR1 as KGHDR and CDR2 as SFDVKD. V was cut by 7 bases and J by 10 bases, with 19 bases left in between. This CDR3 is built from 14 residues. CDR3: CATSHPGPVYEQFF. The CDR3 DNA sequence: TGTGCCACCAGCCATCCCGGCCCGGTTTACGAGCAGTTCTTC.

This clonotype has a handful of counts. V is TRBV27 and J is TRBJ1-2; perhaps TRBD1 as D (5 bases). V was clipped by 3 bases and J by 3 bases, with 11 bases between them. This CDR3 spans 14 amino acids. The germline gives CDR1 MNHEY, CDR2 SMNVEV (reference sequence). The CDR3 here is CASSFLGRDYGYTF. The CDR3 coding sequence is TGTGCCAGCAGTTTCTTGGGACGAGACTATGGCTACACCTTC.

The genes are TRBV6-5 and TRBJ1-2, with TRBD1 matching over 7 bases. V trimming: 0 bases; J trimming: 3 bases; junction bases outside the gene matches: 13. The CDR3 spans 18 residues. Germline V gene lookup returns CDR1 MNHEY and CDR2 SVGAGI. CDR3 sequence (DNA): TGTGCCAGCAGTTACTCGATTCAGGGGGTCTCAGGGGACTATGGCTACACCTTC. Protein sequence: CASSYSIQGVSGDYGYTF.

This clonotype was detected a few times. This chain joins TRBV20-1 and TRBJ2-7, with 8 nucleotides matching TRBD1. The V segment lost 0 bases and the J segment 2 bases; nucleotides outside the gene matches: 9. The CDR3 has 16 amino acids. In germline, CDR1 is DFQATT, CDR2 SNEGSKA (reference sequence). DNA of the CDR3: TGCAGTGCTAGAGATCCCAGGGGGACAGGAACCTACGAGCAGTACTTC. Translated, it gives CSARDPRGTGTYEQYF.

In regard to this clonotype: The junction does not match germline at one end; this may be a read error. The chain links TRBV6-5 to TRBJ2-4; no definite D call. There are 14 residues in the CDR3. Germline V gene sequence: CDR1 MNHEY, CDR2 SVGAGI. The CDR3 protein is CAGSYLQQVGEQYF. The CDR3 DNA reads as TGTGCCGGCAGTTACTTGCAGCAGGTTGGAGAGCAGTACTTC.

The rearrangement joins TRBV6-2 or TRBV6-3 to TRBJ2-3; TRBD2 is a possible D gene (6 bases). The CDR3 is 16 amino acids. Trimming removed 2 bases at V and 4 bases at J, with 16 bases between. Germline V gene data show CDR1 as MNHEY and CDR2 as SVGEGT. The CDR3 sequence is CASSYGGIGRPDTQYF. The CDR3 DNA follows: TGTGCCAGCAGTTACGGGGGGATCGGACGGCCAGATACGCAGTATTTT.

The V call is TRBV6-6, the J call TRBJ1-5; 7 positions match TRBD1. The CDR3 consists of 16 residues. CDR1 and CDR2 from the germline V gene are MNHNY and SVGAGI (reference sequence). The J segment lost 0 bases and the V segment lost 5 bases, leaving 7 bases of the junction unmatched. Here the CDR3 DNA reads TGTGCCAGCAGTAACCGACAGGGTAATAGCAATCAGCCCCAGCATTTT. Translation gives CASSNRQGNSNQPQHF.

J is TRBJ2-3 and V is TRBV3-1; 8 bases are a match to TRBD2. In germline, CDR1 is LGHDT, CDR2 YNNKEL (reference sequence). The CDR3 length is 16 residues. V dropped 4 bases and J dropped 4; count of bases not matched to a gene: 10. CDR3 bases: TGTGCCAGCAGCCTAAGCGGGGGCCCCAGTGCAGATACGCAGTATTTT. Amino acids: CASSLSGGPSADTQYF.

This clonotype appeared once. The V gene is TRBV7-2, the J gene TRBJ1-2, with a tentative D call TRBD1 (5 bases). CDR3 length equals 15 residues. Trimming took 1 base from V and 0 from J, leaving 9 bases between them. Germline V gives CDR1 SGHTA, CDR2 FQGNSA. The DNA for the CDR3 is TGTGCCAGCAGCTTAGGACAGTTGCCTAACTATGGCTACACCTTC. This sequence encodes CASSLGQLPNYGYTF.

The chain uses TRBV20-1 and TRBJ2-3; 11 bases align to TRBD1. The trim removed 7 bases at V and 1 base at J, leaving 25 bases unmatched. This CDR3 contains 21 residues. Germline-derived CDR1 and CDR2 are DFQATT and SNEGSKA (reference sequence). This chain's CDR3 is CSDVPPPGQGVLEGGTDTQYF. CDR3 DNA: TGCAGTGACGTCCCCCCCCCGGGACAGGGGGTTTTGGAGGGGGGCACAGATACGCAGTATTTT.

The chain is built from TRBV7-3 and TRBJ2-1; 8 positions agree with TRBD1. Germline CDR1 SGHTA, CDR2 FQGTGA. The CDR3 is 14 amino acids. Trimming cost V 5 bases and J 7 bases; bases outside gene matches: 7. CDR3 in DNA: TGTGCCAGCAGCGCCCGACAGGGGTCGAATGAGCAGTTCTTC. It encodes CASSARQGSNEQFF.